The present T cell receptor beta chain was sequenced within a study of blood T cell repertoires in COVID-19. The CDR3 runs 19 residues. The V end was cut by 4 bases, the J end by 0 bases, with 20 bases between. Germline CDR1 and CDR2: SGDLS and YYNGEE. Some clones are missing from TCRdb's copy, which holds only in-frame ones; the method was immunoSEQ multiplex PCR. Of around 270,000 clones listed, over 70% are singletons. The sequence came from a woman aged 40 to 49 who had been exposed to COVID-19. This chain uses TRBV9 with TRBJ2-6; the D gene is possibly TRBD1 (6 bases). Sequencing was done on a sample of PBMCs or T cells enriched from blood (not recorded which). CDR3 in amino acids: CASSPRLWTVRSGANVLTF. The CDR3 DNA sequence: TGTGCCAGCAGCCCCAGATTATGGACAGTCCGCTCTGGGGCCAACGTCCTGACTTTC.